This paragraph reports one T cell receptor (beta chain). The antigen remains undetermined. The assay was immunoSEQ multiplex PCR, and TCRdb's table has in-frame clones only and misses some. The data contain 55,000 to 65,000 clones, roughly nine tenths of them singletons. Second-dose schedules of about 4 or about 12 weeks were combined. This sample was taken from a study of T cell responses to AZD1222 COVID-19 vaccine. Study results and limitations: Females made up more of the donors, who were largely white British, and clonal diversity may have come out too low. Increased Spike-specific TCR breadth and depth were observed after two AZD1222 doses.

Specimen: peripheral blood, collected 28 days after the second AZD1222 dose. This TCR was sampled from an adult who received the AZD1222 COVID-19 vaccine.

The CDR3 is CASSQGLQETQYF. The CDR3 region has the DNA TGTGCCAGTAGTCAGGGTCTACAAGAGACCCAGTACTTC. The rearrangement links TRBV19 to TRBJ2-5; weak D call: TRBD1 (5 bases). Trimming removed 5 bases from V and 2 bases from J, with 9 bases in between. There are 13 residues in the CDR3. The germline gives CDR1 LNHDA, CDR2 SQIVND (reference sequence).